This T cell receptor (beta chain) was identified in a study of technical replicates of blood from four donors. The germline V gene encodes CDR1 KGHSH and CDR2 LQKENI. This CDR3 comprises 13 residues. V was trimmed by 7 bases and J by 3 bases, leaving 12 bases between them. Assay used: immunoSEQ multiplex PCR; TCRdb lists only in-frame clones, some missing. The sample lists approximately 69,000 clones; roughly 97% were seen once. The TCR sequence derives from a human donor in good health. Sample: T cells isolated from PBMCs. This chain connects TRBV18 to TRBJ1-1; possibly TRBD1 for D (6 bases). CDR3 nucleotide sequence: TGTGCCAGCTATTCACAGGGATACACTGAAGCTTTCTTT. Amino acids: CASYSQGYTEAFF.